The text below deals with one T cell receptor (beta chain). Its antigen remains undetermined. The input lacks base qualities; no much larger clone sits a single base away. The junction shows trimming of 9 bases on V and 2 bases on J, and the gene matches do not reach 6 bases of it. In the germline V gene (reference sequence), CDR1 corresponds to LNHDA and CDR2 to SQIVND. From its cysteine to its phenylalanine, the CDR3 spans 13 amino acids. The retained sequence is limited to the CDR3, 39 bases, with the frame set at the first base. The entry originates in a study of blood T cell repertoires in COVID-19 (dated by TCRdb to about 2020). About the investigation overall: Collaborator samples came from the United States, Italy and Spain and covered acute and convalescent phases of COVID-19. Sample metadata almost always included a de-identified subject ID, COVID-19 status, age in years and sex. Where HLA class I and class II types were available, the types were taken from metadata supplied by the sample provider, not from assay-based typing. The dataset comprised deeply sampled blood TCRbeta repertoires from subjects exposed to, actively infected with, or recovered from COVID-19. The prospective study material was composed of cDNA or gDNA derived from T cells, B-cell-depleted T cells, or PBMCs. The samples were drawn from two sources: the first 160 participants of the ongoing ImmuneRACE study, and some 1,300 subjects contributed by 6 global collaborators. The repertoires were made available in a free public database intended to serve as a resource for research on the immune response to SARS-CoV-2.

At one collaborating source in Seattle, patients were enrolled during active infection and were followed longitudinally through the course of disease. The collaborating institutions used their own protocols to collect whole blood in K2EDTA tubes. For TCRbeta analysis, collaborators shipped samples as frozen whole blood, isolated PBMCs, or DNA extracted from either of those sample types. The paper as a whole reports these results and caveats: How much clinical and demographic metadata was included differed by source and by participant, and the metadata was provided uncurated.

TCRbeta CDR3 regions were amplified from genomic DNA by means of the immunoSEQ Assay, a bias-controlled multiplex PCR. The study's processing was this. Nucleated cell counts per sample were estimated from amplification of reference gene primers within the assay. To quantify the absolute abundance of each unique TCRbeta CDR3 rearrangement, sequence reads were collapsed and filtered. For each sample, productive Simpson clonality was calculated by taking the square root of Simpson's diversity index across productive rearrangements. TCRdb provides this immuneACCESS table in a form limited to in-frame rearrangements. Some clones are lacking; in checked studies, under half of them reflect an unresolved V gene, and why the rest are absent is not known. D and trimming were read from the DNA, whereas the V and J calls and clone size are those reported in that table. This sample comprises about 200,000 clones, around four fifths of them detected only once. Under 0.95% of the sample lies in the top ten.

This clonotype originated in a man in his sixties with COVID-19, enrolled during active disease. The sequencing input was peripheral blood. The chain is assembled from TRBV19 and TRBJ1-2; TRBD1 lines up with 7 middle nucleotides. The nucleotide sequence is TGTGCCAGCACCTCACAGGGGAACTATGGCTACACCTTC. It specifies CASTSQGNYGYTF.